This TCR beta chain stems from a study of PD-1 blockade in classical Hodgkin lymphoma. Only in-frame clones appear in the TCRdb table, and some are missing; sequencing was by immunoSEQ multiplex PCR. Of about 7,100 clones in the sample, approximately 80% were seen once. Trimming stripped 4 bases from V and 0 bases from J, with 6 bases between. The CDR3 length is 13 residues. Germline V gives CDR1 MNHEY, CDR2 SMNVEV (reference sequence). After autologous stem cell transplantation all patients relapsed, and prior brentuximab vedotin exposure differed between cohorts. The sequence was collected from a human donor with classical Hodgkin lymphoma. The chain combines TRBV27 with TRBJ1-1; D is undetermined. Sequencing used peripheral blood mononuclear cells (PBMCs), obtained at baseline. The CDR3 region is CASSSLMNTEAFF. The CDR3 bases are TGTGCCAGCAGTTCCTTGATGAACACTGAAGCTTTCTTT.